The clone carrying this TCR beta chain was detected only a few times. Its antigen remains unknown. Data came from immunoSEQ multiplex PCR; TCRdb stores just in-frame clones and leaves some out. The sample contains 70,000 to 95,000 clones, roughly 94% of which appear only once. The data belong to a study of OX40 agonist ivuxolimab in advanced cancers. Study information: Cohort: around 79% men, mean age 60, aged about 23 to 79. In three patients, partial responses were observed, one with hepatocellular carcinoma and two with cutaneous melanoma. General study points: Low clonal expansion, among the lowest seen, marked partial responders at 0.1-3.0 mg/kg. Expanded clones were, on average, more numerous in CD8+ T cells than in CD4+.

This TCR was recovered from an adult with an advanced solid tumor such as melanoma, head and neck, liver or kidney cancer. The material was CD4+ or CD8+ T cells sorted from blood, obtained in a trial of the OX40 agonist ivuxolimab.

CDR3 protein: CATRVGETQYF. CDR3 coding DNA: TGTGCCACCAGGGTAGGGGAGACCCAGTACTTC. V and J are TRBV19 and TRBJ2-5; D might be TRBD1 (5 bases). CDR3 length equals 11 residues. Germline V gives CDR1 LNHDA, CDR2 SQIVND (reference sequence). Trimming cost V 10 bases and J 5 bases, with 11 bases left between them. The whole variable domain, remainder taken from reference TRBV19 and TRBJ2-5, is DGGITQSPKYLFRKEGQNVTLSCEQNLNHDAMYWYRQDPGQGLRLIYYSQIVNDFQKGDIAEGYSVSREKKESFPLTVTSAQKNPTAFYLCATRVGETQYFGPGTRLLVL.